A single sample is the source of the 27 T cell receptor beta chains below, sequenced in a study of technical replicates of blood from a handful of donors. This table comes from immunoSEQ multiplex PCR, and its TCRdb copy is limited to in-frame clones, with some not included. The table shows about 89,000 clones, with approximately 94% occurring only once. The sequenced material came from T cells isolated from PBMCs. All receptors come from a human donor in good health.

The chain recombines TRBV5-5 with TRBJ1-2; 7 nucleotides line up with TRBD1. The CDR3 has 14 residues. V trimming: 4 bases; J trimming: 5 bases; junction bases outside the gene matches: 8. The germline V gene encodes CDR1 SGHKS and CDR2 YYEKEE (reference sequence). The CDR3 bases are TGTGCCAGCAGCCCTTGGTCGGGACAGTATGGCTACACCTTC. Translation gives CASSPWSGQYGYTF.

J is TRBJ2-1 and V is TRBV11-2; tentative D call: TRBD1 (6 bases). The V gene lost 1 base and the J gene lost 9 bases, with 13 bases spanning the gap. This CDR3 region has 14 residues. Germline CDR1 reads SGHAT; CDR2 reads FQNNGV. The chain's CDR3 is CASSLATTGFEQFF. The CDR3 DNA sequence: TGTGCCAGCAGCTTAGCCACGACAGGTTTTGAGCAGTTCTTC.

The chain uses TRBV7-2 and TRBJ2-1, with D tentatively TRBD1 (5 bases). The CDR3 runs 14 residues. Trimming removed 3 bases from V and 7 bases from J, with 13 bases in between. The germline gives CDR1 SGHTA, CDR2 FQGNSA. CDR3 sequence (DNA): TGTGCCAGCAGCTTGGGGCCGCTGGCAAATGAGCAGTTCTTC. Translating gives CASSLGPLANEQFF. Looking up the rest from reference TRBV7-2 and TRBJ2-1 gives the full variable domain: GAGVSQSPSNKVTEKGKDVELRCDPISGHTALYWYRQSLGQGLEFLIYFQGNSAPDKSGLPSDRFSAERTGGSVSTLTIQRTQQEDSAVYLCASSLGPLANEQFFGPGTRLTVL.

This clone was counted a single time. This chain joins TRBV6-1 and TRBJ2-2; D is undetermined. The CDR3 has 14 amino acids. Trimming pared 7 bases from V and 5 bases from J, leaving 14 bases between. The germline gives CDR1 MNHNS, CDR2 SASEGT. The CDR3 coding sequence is TGTGCCAGCACCTCTAGGTTACTTACCGGGGAGCTGTTTTTT. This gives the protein CASTSRLLTGELFF.

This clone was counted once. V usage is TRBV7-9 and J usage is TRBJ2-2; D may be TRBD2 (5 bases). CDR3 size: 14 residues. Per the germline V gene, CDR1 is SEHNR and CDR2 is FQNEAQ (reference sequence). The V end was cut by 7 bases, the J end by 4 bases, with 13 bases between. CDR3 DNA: TGTGCCAGCATTCAGGAGGTTCCCACCGGGGAGCTGTTTTTT. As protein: CASIQEVPTGELFF. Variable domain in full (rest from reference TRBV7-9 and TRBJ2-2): DTGVSQNPRHKITKRGQNVTFRCDPISEHNRLYWYRQTLGQGPEFLTYFQNEAQLEKSRLLSDRFSAERPKGSFSTLEIQRTEQGDSAMYLCASIQEVPTGELFFGEGSRLTVL.

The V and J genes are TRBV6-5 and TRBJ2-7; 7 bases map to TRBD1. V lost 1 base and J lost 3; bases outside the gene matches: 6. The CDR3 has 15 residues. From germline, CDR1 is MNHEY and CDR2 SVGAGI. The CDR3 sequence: CASSYYGDSDYEQYF. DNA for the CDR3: TGTGCCAGCAGTTACTATGGGGACAGCGACTACGAGCAGTACTTC.

The CDR3 region has the DNA TGCGCCAGCAGTGTGGGGACTAGCGGGACACAAGAGACCCAGTACTTC. This encodes CASSVGTSGTQETQYF. This chain uses TRBV10-1 with TRBJ2-5; 13 nucleotides line up with TRBD2. CDR1 is WNHNN, CDR2 SYGVQD, per germline (reference sequence). V lost 4 bases and J lost 2; bases outside the gene matches: 4. This CDR3 is 16 amino acids long.

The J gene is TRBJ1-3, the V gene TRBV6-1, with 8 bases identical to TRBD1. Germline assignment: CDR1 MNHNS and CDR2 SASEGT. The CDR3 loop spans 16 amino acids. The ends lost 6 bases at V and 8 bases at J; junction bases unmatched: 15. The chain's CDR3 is CASSENLQGGQDTIYF. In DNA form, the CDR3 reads TGTGCCAGCAGCGAAAACTTACAGGGGGGTCAGGACACCATATATTTT.

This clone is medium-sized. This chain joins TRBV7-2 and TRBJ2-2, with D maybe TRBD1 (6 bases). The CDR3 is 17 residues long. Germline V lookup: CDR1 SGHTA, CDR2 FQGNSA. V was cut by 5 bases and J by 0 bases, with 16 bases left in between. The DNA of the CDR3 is TGTGCCAGCAGCATCGACAGGCCCCTCGCGAACACCGGGGAGCTGTTTTTT. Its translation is CASSIDRPLANTGELFF. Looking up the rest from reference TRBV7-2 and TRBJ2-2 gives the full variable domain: GAGVSQSPSNKVTEKGKDVELRCDPISGHTALYWYRQSLGQGLEFLIYFQGNSAPDKSGLPSDRFSAERTGGSVSTLTIQRTQQEDSAVYLCASSIDRPLANTGELFFGEGSRLTVL.

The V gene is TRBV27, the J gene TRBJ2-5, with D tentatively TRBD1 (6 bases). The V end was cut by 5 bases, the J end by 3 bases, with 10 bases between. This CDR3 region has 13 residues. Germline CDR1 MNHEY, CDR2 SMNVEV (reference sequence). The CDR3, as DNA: TGTGCCAGCAGTGGACAGTCTGAAGAGACCCAGTACTTC. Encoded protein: CASSGQSEETQYF.

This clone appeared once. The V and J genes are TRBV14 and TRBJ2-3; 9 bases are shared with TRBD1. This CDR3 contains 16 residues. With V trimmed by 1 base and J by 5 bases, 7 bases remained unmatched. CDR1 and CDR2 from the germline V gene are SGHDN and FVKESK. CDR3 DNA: TGTGCCAGCAGCCAAGCCACAGGGGGCAGGGGAGATACGCAGTATTTT. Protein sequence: CASSQATGGRGDTQYF.

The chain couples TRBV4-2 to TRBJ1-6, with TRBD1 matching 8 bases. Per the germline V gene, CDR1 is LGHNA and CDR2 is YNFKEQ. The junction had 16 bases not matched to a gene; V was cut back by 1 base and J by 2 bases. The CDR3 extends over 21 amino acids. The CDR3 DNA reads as TGTGCCAGCAGCCAAGCAGATCTATTGGACAGGGATGCGGCCTATAATTCACCCCTCCACTTT. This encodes CASSQADLLDRDAAYNSPLHF.

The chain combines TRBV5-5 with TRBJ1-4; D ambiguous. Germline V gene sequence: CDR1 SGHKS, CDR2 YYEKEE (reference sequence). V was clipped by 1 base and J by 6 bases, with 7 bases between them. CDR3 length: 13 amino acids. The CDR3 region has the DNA TGTGCCAGCAGCTTGATAAGAGATGAAAAACTGTTTTTT. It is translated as CASSLIRDEKLFF.

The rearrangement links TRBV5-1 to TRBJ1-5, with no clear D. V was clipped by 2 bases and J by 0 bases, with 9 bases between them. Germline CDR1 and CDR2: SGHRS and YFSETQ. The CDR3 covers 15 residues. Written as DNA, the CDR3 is TGCGCCAGCAGCTTTGGGCAGGATAGCAATCAGCCCCAGCATTTT. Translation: CASSFGQDSNQPQHF.

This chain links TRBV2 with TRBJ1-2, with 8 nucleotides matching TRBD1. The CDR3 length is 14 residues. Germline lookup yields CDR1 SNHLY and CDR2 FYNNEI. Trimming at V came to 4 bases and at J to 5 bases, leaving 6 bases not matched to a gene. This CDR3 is CASSATGVEYGYTF. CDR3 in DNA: TGTGCCAGCAGTGCGACAGGGGTTGAGTATGGCTACACCTTC. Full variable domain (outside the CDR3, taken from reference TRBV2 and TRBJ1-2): EPEVTQTPSHQVTQMGQEVILRCVPISNHLYFYWYRQILGQKVEFLVSFYNNEISEKSEIFDDQFSVERPDGSNFTLKIRSTKLEDSAMYFCASSATGVEYGYTFGSGTRLTVV.

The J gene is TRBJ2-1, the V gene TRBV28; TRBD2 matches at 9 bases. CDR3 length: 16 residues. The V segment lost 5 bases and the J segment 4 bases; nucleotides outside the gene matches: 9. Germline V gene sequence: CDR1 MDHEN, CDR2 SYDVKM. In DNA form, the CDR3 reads TGTGCCAGCAGTCGACCACGGACTAGCGCATACAATGAGCAGTTCTTC. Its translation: CASSRPRTSAYNEQFF.

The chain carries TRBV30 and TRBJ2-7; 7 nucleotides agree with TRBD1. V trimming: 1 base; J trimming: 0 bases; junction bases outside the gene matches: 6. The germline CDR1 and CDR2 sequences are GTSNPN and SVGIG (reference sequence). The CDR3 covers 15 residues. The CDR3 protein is CAWSADWDSSYEQYF. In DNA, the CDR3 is TGTGCCTGGAGTGCAGATTGGGACAGCTCCTACGAGCAGTACTTC.

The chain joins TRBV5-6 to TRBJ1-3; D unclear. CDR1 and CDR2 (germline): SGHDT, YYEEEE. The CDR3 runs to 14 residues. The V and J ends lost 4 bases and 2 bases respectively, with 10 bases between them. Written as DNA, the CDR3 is TGTGCCAGCAGCGAGACAAGCCCTGGAAACACCATATATTTT. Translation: CASSETSPGNTIYF.

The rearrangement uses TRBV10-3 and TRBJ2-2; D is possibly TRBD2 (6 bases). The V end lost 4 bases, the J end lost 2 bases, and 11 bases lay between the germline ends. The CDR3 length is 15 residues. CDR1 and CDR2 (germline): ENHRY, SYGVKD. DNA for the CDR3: TGTGCCATCAGTGGATGGGGAGGAAACACCGGGGAGCTGTTTTTT. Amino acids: CAISGWGGNTGELFF.

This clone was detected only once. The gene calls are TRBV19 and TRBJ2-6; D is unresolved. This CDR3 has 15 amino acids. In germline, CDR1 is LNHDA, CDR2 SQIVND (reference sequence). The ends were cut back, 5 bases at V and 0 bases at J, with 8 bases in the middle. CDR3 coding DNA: TGTGCCAGTAGTCTAATAAACTCTGGGGCCAACGTCCTGACTTTC. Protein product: CASSLINSGANVLTF.

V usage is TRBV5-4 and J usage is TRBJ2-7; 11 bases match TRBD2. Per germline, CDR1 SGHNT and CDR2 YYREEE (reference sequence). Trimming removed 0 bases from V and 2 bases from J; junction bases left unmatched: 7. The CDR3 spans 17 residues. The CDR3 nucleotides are TGTGCCAGCAGCTTGGAGGTCGGTAGCGGGAGGGCCTACGAGCAGTACTTC. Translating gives CASSLEVGSGRAYEQYF.

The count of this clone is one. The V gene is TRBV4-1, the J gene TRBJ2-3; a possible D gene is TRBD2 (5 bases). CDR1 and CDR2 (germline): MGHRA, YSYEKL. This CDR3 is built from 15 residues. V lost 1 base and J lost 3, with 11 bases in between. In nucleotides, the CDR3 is TGCGCCAGCAGCCAAGGACTTCCGGGAACAGATACGCAGTATTTT. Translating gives CASSQGLPGTDTQYF.

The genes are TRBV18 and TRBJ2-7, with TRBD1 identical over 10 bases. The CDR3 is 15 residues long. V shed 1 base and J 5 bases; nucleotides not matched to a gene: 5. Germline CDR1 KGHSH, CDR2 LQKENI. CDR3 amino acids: CASSPRTGGVDEQYF. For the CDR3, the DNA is TGTGCCAGCTCACCACGGACAGGGGGTGTGGACGAGCAGTACTTC.

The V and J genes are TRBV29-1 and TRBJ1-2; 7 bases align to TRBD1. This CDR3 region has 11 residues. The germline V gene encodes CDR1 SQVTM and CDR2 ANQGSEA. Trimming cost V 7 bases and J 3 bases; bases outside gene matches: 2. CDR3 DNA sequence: TGCAGCGCTACAGGGGACTATGGCTACACCTTC. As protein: CSATGDYGYTF.

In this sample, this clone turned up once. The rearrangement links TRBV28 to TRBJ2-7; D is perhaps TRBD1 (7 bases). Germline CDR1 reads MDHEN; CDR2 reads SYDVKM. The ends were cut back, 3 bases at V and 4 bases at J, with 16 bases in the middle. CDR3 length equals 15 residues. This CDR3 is CASSFSVQGGYEQYF. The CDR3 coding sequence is TGTGCCAGCAGTTTCTCGGTGCAGGGGGGATACGAGCAGTACTTC.

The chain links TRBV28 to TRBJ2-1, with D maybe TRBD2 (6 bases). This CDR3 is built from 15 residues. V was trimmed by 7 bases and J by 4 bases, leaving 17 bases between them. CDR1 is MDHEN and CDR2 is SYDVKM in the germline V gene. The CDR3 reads CASIGGWRGYNEQFF. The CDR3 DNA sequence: TGTGCCAGCATTGGGGGATGGAGGGGATACAATGAGCAGTTCTTC. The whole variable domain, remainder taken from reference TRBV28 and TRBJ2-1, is DVKVTQSSRYLVKRTGEKVFLECVQDMDHENMFWYRQDPGLGLRLIYFSYDVKMKEKGDIPEGYSVSREKKERFSLILESASTNQTSMYLCASIGGWRGYNEQFFGPGTRLTVL.

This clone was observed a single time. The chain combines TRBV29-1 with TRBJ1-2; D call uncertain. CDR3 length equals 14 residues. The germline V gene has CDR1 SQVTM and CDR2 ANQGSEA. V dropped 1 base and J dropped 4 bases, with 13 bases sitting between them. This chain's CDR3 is CSVEGVLNGYGYTF. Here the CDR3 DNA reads TGCAGCGTTGAAGGCGTCCTAAATGGCTATGGCTACACCTTC.